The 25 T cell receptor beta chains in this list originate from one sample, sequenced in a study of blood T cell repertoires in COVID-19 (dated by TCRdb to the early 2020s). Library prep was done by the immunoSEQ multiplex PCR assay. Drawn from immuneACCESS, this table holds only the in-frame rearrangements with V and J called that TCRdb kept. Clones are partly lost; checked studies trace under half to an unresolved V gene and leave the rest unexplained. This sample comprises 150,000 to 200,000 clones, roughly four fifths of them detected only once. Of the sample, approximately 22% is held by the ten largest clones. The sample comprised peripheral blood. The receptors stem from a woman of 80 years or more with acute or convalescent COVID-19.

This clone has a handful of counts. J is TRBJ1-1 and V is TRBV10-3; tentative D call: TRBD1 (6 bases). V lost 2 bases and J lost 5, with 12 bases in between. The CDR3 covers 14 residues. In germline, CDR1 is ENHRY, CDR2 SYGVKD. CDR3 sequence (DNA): TGTGCCATCAGTGAGGGAGGACAGTTAACTGAAGCTTTCTTT. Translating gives CAISEGGQLTEAFF.

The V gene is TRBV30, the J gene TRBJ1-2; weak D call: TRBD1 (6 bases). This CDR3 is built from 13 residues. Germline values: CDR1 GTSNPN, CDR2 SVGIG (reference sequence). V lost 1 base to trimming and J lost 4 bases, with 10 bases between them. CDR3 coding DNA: TGTGCCTGGAGTGCCACAGGGTTCTATGGCTACACCTTC. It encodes CAWSATGFYGYTF. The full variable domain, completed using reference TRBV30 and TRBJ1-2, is SQTIHQWPATLVQPVGSPLSLECTVEGTSNPNLYWYRQAAGRGLQLLFYSVGIGQISSEVPQNLSASRPQDRQFILSSKKLLLSDSGFYLCAWSATGFYGYTFGSGTRLTVV.

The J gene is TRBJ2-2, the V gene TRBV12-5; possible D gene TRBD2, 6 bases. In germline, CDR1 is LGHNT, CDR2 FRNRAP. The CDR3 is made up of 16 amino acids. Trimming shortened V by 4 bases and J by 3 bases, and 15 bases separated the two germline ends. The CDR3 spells CASGSSHKRDTGELFF. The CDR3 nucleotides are TGTGCTAGTGGTTCCTCTCATAAGCGGGACACCGGGGAGCTGTTTTTT. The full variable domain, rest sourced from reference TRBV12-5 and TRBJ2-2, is DARVTQTPRHKVTEMGQEVTMRCQPILGHNTVFWYRQTMMQGLELLAYFRNRAPLDDSGMPKDRFSAEMPDATLATLKIQPSEPRDSAVYFCASGSSHKRDTGELFFGEGSRLTVL.

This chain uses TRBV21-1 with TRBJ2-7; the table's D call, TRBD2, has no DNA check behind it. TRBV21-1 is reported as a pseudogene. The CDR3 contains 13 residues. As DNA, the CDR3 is TGTGCCAGCAGCAAAGCGGGAGGGGGCGAGCAGTACTTC. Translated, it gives CASSKAGGGEQYF.

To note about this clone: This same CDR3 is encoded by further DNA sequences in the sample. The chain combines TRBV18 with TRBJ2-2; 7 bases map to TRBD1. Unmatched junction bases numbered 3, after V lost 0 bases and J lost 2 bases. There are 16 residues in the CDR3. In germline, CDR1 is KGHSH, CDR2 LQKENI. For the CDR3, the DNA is TGTGCCAGCTCACCACCCAGGGGGTCCAACACCGGGGAGCTGTTTTTT. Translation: CASSPPRGSNTGELFF.

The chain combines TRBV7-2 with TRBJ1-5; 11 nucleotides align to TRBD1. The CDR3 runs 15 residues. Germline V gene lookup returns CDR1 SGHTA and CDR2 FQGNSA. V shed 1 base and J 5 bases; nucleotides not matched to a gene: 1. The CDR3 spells CASSLVGQGDQPQHF. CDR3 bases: TGTGCCAGCAGCTTAGTGGGACAGGGGGATCAGCCCCAGCATTTT.

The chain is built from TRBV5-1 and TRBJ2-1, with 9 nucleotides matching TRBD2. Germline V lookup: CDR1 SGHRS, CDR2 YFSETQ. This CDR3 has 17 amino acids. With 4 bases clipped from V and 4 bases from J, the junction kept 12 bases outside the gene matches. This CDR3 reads CASSRWASGTPYNEQFF. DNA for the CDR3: TGCGCCAGCAGCCGATGGGCTAGCGGGACGCCTTACAATGAGCAGTTCTTC.

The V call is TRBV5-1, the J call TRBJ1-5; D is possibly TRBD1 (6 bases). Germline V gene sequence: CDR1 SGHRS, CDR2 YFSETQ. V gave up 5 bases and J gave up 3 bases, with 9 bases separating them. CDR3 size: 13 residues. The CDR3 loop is CASRQGPNQPQHF. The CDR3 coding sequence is TGCGCCAGCAGACAGGGTCCCAATCAGCCCCAGCATTTT.

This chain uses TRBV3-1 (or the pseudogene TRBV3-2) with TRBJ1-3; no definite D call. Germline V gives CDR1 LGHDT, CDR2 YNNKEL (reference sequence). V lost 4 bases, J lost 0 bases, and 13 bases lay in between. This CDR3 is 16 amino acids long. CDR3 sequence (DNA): TGTGCCAGCAGCCCCCGACTGTTAGCCTCTGGAAACACCATATATTTT. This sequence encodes CASSPRLLASGNTIYF.

CDR3 protein: CASSPDRGNYGYTF. The CDR3 DNA reads as TGTGCCAGCAGCCCGGACAGGGGAAACTATGGCTACACCTTC. V usage is TRBV5-5 and J usage is TRBJ1-2, with TRBD1 matching over 9 bases. The germline V gene has CDR1 SGHKS and CDR2 YYEKEE (reference sequence). Losses at the gene ends were 4 bases for V and 2 bases for J; bases not matched to a gene: 3. This CDR3 has 14 residues. The whole variable domain, filled in from reference TRBV5-5 and TRBJ1-2, reads DAGVTQSPTHLIKTRGQQVTLRCSPISGHKSVSWYQQVLGQGPQFIFQYYEKEERGRGNFPDRFSARQFPNYSSELNVNALLLGDSALYLCASSPDRGNYGYTFGSGTRLTVV.

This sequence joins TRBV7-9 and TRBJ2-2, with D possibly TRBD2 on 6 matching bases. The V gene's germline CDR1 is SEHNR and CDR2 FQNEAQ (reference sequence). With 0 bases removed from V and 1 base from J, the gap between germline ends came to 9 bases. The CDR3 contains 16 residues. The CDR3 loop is CASSLALGGNTGELFF. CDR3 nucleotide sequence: TGTGCCAGCAGCTTAGCGCTGGGAGGGAACACCGGGGAGCTGTTTTTT.

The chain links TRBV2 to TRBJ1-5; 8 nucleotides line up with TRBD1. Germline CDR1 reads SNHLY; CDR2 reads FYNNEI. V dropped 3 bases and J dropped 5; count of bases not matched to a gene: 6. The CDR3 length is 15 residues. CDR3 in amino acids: CASSDPTGGHQPQHF. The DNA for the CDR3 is TGTGCCAGCAGTGACCCAACAGGGGGACATCAGCCCCAGCATTTT. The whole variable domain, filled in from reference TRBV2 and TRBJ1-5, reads EPEVTQTPSHQVTQMGQEVILRCVPISNHLYFYWYRQILGQKVEFLVSFYNNEISEKSEIFDDQFSVERPDGSNFTLKIRSTKLEDSAMYFCASSDPTGGHQPQHFGDGTRLSIL.

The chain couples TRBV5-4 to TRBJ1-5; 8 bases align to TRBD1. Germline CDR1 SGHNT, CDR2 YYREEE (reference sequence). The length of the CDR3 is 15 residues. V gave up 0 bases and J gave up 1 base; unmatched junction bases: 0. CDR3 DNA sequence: TGTGCCAGCAGCTTGGGACAGGGGAGCAATCAGCCCCAGCATTTT. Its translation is CASSLGQGSNQPQHF.

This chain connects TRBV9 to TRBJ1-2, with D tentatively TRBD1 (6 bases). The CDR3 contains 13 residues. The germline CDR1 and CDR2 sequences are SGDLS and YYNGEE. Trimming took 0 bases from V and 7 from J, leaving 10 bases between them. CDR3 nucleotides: TGTGCCAGCAGCGTAGCTCCAGGGGCTGGCTACACCTTC. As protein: CASSVAPGAGYTF.

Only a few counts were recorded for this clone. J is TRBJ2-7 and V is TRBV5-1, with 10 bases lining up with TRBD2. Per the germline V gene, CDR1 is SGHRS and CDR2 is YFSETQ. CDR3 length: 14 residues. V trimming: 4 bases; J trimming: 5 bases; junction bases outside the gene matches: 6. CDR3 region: CASSLPTSGDEQYF. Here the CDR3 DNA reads TGCGCCAGCAGCCTCCCCACTAGCGGGGACGAGCAGTACTTC.

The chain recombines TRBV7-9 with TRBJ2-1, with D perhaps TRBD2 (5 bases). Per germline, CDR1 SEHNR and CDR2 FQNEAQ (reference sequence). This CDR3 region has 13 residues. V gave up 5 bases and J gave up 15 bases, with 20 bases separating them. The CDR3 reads CASSGVPGTRPFF. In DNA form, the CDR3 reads TGTGCCAGCAGCGGCGTACCGGGTACTAGGCCGTTCTTC.

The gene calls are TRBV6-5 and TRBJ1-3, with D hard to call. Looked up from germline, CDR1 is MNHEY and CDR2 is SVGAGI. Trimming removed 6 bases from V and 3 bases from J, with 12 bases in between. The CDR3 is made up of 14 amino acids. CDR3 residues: CASSPRRSGNTIYF. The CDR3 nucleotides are TGTGCCAGCAGCCCCCGGAGGAGTGGAAACACCATATATTTT.

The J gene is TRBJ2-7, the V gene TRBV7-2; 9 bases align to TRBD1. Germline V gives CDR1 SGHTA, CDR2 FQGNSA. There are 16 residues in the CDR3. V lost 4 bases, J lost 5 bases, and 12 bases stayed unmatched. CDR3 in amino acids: CASSYNRDRVQDEQYF. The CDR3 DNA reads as TGTGCCAGCAGCTACAACCGGGACAGGGTTCAGGACGAGCAGTACTTC.

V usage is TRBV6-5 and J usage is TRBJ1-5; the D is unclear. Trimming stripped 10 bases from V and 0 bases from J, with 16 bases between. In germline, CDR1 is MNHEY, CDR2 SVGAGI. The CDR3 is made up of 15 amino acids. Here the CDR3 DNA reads TGTGCCACCCTCGCCCGAGGAGATAGCAATCAGCCCCAGCATTTT. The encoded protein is CATLARGDSNQPQHF.

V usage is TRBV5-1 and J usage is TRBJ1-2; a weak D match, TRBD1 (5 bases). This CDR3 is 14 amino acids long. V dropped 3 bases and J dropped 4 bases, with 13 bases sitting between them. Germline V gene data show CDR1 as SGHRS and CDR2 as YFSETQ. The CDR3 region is CASSSDMEGYGYTF. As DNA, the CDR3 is TGCGCCAGCAGCTCGGACATGGAAGGCTATGGCTACACCTTC.

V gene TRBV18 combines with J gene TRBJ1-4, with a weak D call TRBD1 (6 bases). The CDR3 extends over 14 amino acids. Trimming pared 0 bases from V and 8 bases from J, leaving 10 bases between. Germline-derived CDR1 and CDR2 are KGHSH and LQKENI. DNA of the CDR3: TGTGCCAGCTCACCACCGGACAGCTTGGAAAAACTGTTTTTT. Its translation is CASSPPDSLEKLFF.

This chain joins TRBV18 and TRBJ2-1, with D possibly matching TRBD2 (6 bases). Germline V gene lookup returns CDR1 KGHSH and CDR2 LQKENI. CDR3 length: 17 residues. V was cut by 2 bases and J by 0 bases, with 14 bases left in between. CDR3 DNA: TGTGCCAGCTCACCAACTTCTAGCGCGATCTCCTACAATGAGCAGTTCTTC. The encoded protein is CASSPTSSAISYNEQFF.

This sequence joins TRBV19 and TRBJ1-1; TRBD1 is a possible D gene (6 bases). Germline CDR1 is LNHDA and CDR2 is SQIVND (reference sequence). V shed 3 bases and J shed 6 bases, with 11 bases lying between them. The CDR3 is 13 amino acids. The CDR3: CASSIPQGPEAFF. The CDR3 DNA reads TGTGCCAGTAGTATCCCACAGGGTCCTGAAGCTTTCTTT. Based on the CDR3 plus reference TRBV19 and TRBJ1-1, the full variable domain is DGGITQSPKYLFRKEGQNVTLSCEQNLNHDAMYWYRQDPGQGLRLIYYSQIVNDFQKGDIAEGYSVSREKKESFPLTVTSAQKNPTAFYLCASSIPQGPEAFFGQGTRLTVV.

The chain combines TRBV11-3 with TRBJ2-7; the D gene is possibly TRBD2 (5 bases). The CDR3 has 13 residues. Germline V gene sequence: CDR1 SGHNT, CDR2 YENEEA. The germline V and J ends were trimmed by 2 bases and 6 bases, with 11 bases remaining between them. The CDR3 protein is CASSLRVGVEQYF. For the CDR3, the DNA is TGTGCCAGCAGCTTAAGAGTCGGGGTCGAGCAGTACTTC. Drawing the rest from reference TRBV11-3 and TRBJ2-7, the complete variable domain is EAGVVQSPRYKIIEKKQPVAFWCNPISGHNTLYWYLQNLGQGPELLIRYENEEAVDDSQLPKDRFSAERLKGVDSTLKIQPAELGDSAVYLCASSLRVGVEQYFGPGTRLTVT.

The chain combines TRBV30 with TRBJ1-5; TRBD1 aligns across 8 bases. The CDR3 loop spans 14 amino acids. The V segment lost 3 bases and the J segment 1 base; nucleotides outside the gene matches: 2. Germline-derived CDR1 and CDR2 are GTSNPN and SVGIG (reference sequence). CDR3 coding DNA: TGTGCCTGGAGGGGACAGGCCAGCAATCAGCCCCAGCATTTT. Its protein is CAWRGQASNQPQHF. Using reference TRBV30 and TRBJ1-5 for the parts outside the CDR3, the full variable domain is SQTIHQWPATLVQPVGSPLSLECTVEGTSNPNLYWYRQAAGRGLQLLFYSVGIGQISSEVPQNLSASRPQDRQFILSSKKLLLSDSGFYLCAWRGQASNQPQHFGDGTRLSIL.